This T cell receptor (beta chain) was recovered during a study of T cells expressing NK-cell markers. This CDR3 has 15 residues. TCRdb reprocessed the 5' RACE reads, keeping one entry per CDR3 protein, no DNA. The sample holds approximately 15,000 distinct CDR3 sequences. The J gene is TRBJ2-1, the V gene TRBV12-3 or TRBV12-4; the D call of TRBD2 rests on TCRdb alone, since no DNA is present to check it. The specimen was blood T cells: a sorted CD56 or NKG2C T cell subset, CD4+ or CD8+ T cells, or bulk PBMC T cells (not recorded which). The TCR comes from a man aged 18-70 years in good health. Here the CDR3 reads CASSLRGIRDNEQFF.